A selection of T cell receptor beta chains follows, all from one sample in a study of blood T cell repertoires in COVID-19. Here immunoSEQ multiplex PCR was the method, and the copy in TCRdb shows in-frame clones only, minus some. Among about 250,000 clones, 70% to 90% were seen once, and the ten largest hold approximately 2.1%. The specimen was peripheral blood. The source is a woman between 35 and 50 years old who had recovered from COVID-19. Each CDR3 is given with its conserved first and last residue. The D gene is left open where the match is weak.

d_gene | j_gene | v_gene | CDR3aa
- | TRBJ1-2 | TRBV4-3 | CASSQDRGLDFSGLSNYGYTF
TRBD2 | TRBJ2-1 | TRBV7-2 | CASSSGSGAYNEQFF
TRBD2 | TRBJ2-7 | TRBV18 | CASSKTSEGYEQYF
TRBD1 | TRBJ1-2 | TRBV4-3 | CASSPTGTGVMYGYTF
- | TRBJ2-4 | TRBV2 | CASSLDSVAKNIQYF
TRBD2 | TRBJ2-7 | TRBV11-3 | CASSLGGLANEQYF
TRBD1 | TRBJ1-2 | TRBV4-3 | CASSGTTGFYGYTF
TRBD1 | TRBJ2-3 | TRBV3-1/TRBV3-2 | CASSQERTGGTDTQYF
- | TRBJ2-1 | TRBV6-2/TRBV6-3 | CASSPPPSERKHNEQFF
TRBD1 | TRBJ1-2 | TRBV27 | CASSSSGTGGMNYGYTF
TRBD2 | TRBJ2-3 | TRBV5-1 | CASSLSGLASSDTQYF
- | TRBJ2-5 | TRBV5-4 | CASSVDRRALETQYF
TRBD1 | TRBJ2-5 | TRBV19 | CASRDRGLETQYF
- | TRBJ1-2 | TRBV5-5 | CASSLSGGYGYTF
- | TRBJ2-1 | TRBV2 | CASSSDLSSYNEQFF
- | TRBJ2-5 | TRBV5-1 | CASSLASTPQETQYF
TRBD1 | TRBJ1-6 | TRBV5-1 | CASSPVGQGHSPLHF
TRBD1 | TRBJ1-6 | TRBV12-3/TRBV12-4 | CASGTGGSPLHF
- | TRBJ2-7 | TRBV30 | CAWSVGGRREQYF
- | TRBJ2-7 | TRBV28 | CASTAGRYEQYF
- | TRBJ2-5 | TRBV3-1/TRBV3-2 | CASSLPGLGGGRETQYF
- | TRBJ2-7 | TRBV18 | CASHLGSGPYEQYF
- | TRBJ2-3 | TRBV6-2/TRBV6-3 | CASSSGEADTQYF
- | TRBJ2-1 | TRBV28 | CASRRGGPPYNEQFF
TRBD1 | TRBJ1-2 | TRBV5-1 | CASSRDGQGWGGYTF
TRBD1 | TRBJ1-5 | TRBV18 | CASSPGTGGDQPQHF